One and the same sample provided the 22 T cell receptor beta chains below, sequenced in a study of identical twins. TCRdb itself ran the 5' RACE reads through MiXCR, one entry per CDR3 protein. The sample lists 300,000 to 400,000 distinct CDR3 sequences; roughly 9% were seen once. Sequenced sample: naive T cells sorted from blood. The receptors originated from a woman aged 45-60 years in good health.

This clonotype was observed a handful of times. The CDR3: CASSRGTNEKLFF. Written as DNA, the CDR3 is TGTGCCAGCAGCCGGGGGACAAATGAAAAACTGTTTTTT. The chain employs TRBV7-9 and TRBJ1-4; the D gene is possibly TRBD1 (6 bases). Germline V CDR1 and CDR2: SEHNR, FQNEAQ (reference sequence). V dropped 5 bases and J dropped 5 bases, with 9 bases sitting between them. This CDR3 spans 13 amino acids.

This clonotype was detected only a few times. This sequence joins TRBV12-5 and TRBJ2-1; D remains ambiguous. V gave up 1 base and J gave up 0 bases, with 13 bases separating them. The V gene's germline CDR1 is LGHNT and CDR2 FRNRAP. This CDR3 spans 17 amino acids. The CDR3 DNA reads as TGTGCTAGTGGTTTGGAACCTGGGCTGAGCTCCTACAATGAGCAGTTCTTC. It is translated as CASGLEPGLSSYNEQFF.

Many counts were recorded for this clonotype. This rearrangement joins TRBV12-5 to TRBJ2-1; D not resolved. Looked up from germline, CDR1 is LGHNT and CDR2 is FRNRAP. V lost 4 bases, J lost 3 bases, and 16 bases lay in between. The CDR3 spans 16 residues. This CDR3 is CASGSPRTTFYNEQFF. In nucleotides, the CDR3 is TGTGCTAGTGGTTCCCCTCGGACGACCTTCTACAATGAGCAGTTCTTC.

This clonotype was detected only a few times. The chain recombines TRBV20-1 with TRBJ2-3; the D gene is possibly TRBD2 (5 bases). This CDR3 has 15 residues. The V end was cut by 6 bases, the J end by 0 bases, with 16 bases between. Per the germline V gene, CDR1 is DFQATT and CDR2 is SNEGSKA (reference sequence). The CDR3 nucleotides are TGCAGTGCATCAGCGGCCCAGACTAGCACAGATACGCAGTATTTT. The encoded protein is CSASAAQTSTDTQYF.

For the CDR3, the DNA is TGCGCCAGCAGCCAAGGGAACAGGGGATCCTACAATGAGCAGTTCTTC. This gives the protein CASSQGNRGSYNEQFF. The V and J genes are TRBV4-1 and TRBJ2-1; the match to TRBD1 covers 7 bases. The CDR3 runs 16 residues. Per the germline V gene, CDR1 is MGHRA and CDR2 is YSYEKL. V shed 1 base, J shed 1 base, and the junction held 4 bases outside the gene matches.

This clonotype was seen many times. This sequence joins TRBV20-1 and TRBJ2-7; 11 bases map to TRBD2. Germline lookup yields CDR1 DFQATT and CDR2 SNEGSKA (reference sequence). The CDR3 runs 13 residues. The V segment lost 6 bases and the J segment 5 bases; nucleotides outside the gene matches: 6. CDR3 amino acids: CSATSGSGHEQYF. The DNA for the CDR3 is TGCAGTGCCACTAGCGGGAGTGGTCACGAGCAGTACTTC.

There are a few counts of this clonotype. This rearrangement joins TRBV20-1 to TRBJ2-7, with 10 bases aligning to TRBD2. This CDR3 comprises 13 residues. The V gene's germline CDR1 is DFQATT and CDR2 SNEGSKA (reference sequence). The J segment lost 2 bases and the V segment lost 4 bases, leaving 2 bases of the junction unmatched. The CDR3 DNA reads as TGCAGTGCTACTAGCGGGAGAGCCTACGAGCAGTACTTC. Translated, it gives CSATSGRAYEQYF.

The V gene is TRBV6-5, the J gene TRBJ2-7, with 7 bases fitting TRBD2. Germline CDR1 reads MNHEY; CDR2 reads SVGAGI. This CDR3 comprises 17 residues. With V trimmed by 2 bases and J by 0 bases, 10 bases remained unmatched. The CDR3 DNA reads as TGTGCCAGCAGTTACGCTCTGGGGCGGGAGATCTCCTACGAGCAGTACGTC. The encoded protein is CASSYALGREISYEQYV.

Many counts were recorded for this clonotype. The chain links TRBV2 to TRBJ2-7; TRBD2 matches 7 bases. V was clipped by 3 bases and J by 3 bases; unmatched bases: 8. The CDR3 loop spans 15 amino acids. Germline CDR1 SNHLY, CDR2 FYNNEI. CDR3 sequence (DNA): TGTGCCAGCAGTGAGAGCCCTAGCGGTCACTACGAGCAGTACGTC. Its protein is CASSESPSGHYEQYV.

J is TRBJ2-1 and V is TRBV12-3 or TRBV12-4; 9 bases fit TRBD2. This CDR3 contains 16 residues. Trimming cost V 3 bases and J 8 bases; bases outside gene matches: 11. The DNA of the CDR3 is TGTGCCAGCAGTTTTTTTTCTGGCGGGAGGGGGGATGAGCAGTTCTTC. Translated: CASSFFSGGRGDEQFF.

The chain recombines TRBV14 with TRBJ1-1; D not resolved. V lost 3 bases to trimming and J lost 4 bases, with 15 bases between them. The CDR3 length is 15 residues. Germline CDR1 reads SGHDN; CDR2 reads FVKESK. This chain's CDR3 is CASSQAPVKVTEAFF. CDR3 nucleotide sequence: TGTGCCAGCAGCCAGGCGCCTGTGAAAGTCACTGAAGCTTTCTTT.

V is TRBV12-3 or TRBV12-4 and J is TRBJ2-3; D gene uncertain. CDR3 length equals 14 residues. V shed 8 bases and J shed 1 base, with 13 bases lying between them. The CDR3 reads CASGPPRGTDTQYF. The CDR3 DNA follows: TGTGCCAGCGGGCCTCCCCGGGGCACAGATACGCAGTATTTT.

The V gene is TRBV7-8, the J gene TRBJ1-1; possibly TRBD1 for D (6 bases). CDR1 is SGHVS and CDR2 is FQNEAQ in the germline V gene. V lost 5 bases, J lost 0 bases, and 16 bases lay in between. The length of the CDR3 is 16 residues. The CDR3 is CASSRRGADMNTEAFF. The CDR3 DNA follows: TGTGCCAGCAGCCGGAGGGGGGCCGACATGAACACTGAAGCTTTCTTT.

This clonotype has only a few counts. The CDR3 DNA reads TGTGCCAGCAGCTTAAATCTCGGGCCAGGGACTAGCGATAATGAGCAGTTCTTC. This codes for CASSLNLGPGTSDNEQFF. J is TRBJ2-1 and V is TRBV7-2; TRBD2 matches 10 bases. Germline V gene sequence: CDR1 SGHTA, CDR2 FQGNSA. There are 18 residues in the CDR3. V dropped 2 bases and J dropped 7; count of bases not matched to a gene: 14.

This clonotype was counted only a few times. The chain has TRBV6-5 and TRBJ1-4, with a tentative D call TRBD1 (5 bases). Germline V gene data show CDR1 as MNHEY and CDR2 as SVGAGI. V lost 0 bases and J 2 bases, leaving 13 bases between the germline ends. The CDR3 length is 17 residues. CDR3 sequence: CASSYSPLGHTNEKLFF. The CDR3 bases are TGTGCCAGCAGTTACTCCCCCTTGGGGCATACTAATGAAAAACTGTTTTTT.

This clonotype was recorded many times. The V and J genes are TRBV3-1 and TRBJ2-2, with 9 bases matching TRBD2. V lost 1 base, J lost 4 bases, and 4 bases stayed unmatched. CDR1 LGHDT and CDR2 YNNKEL come from the germline V gene (reference sequence). The length of the CDR3 is 16 residues. The CDR3 protein is CASSQGSGRLTGELFF. The CDR3 bases are TGTGCCAGCAGCCAAGGAAGCGGGAGGCTCACCGGGGAGCTGTTTTTT.

This clonotype was counted between two and nine times. The gene calls are TRBV11-2 and TRBJ2-2, with 9 bases matching TRBD2. Germline V CDR1 and CDR2: SGHAT, FQNNGV. The CDR3 length is 16 residues. With V trimmed by 5 bases and J by 6 bases, 10 bases remained unmatched. CDR3 DNA: TGTGCCAGCAGCGCCCCTCCTAGCGGGAAGGCCGGGGAGCTGTTTTTT. Protein sequence: CASSAPPSGKAGELFF.

For this clonotype: This may be a read error, as it is one base from a much larger clone. Because the CDR3 is missing its conserved closing phenylalanine or tryptophan, this is likely a read error. The chain uses TRBV7-3 and TRBJ2-7; 8 nucleotides align to TRBD2. Germline loops: CDR1 SGHTA, CDR2 FQGTGA. The trim removed 5 bases at V and 7 bases at J, leaving 13 bases unmatched. The CDR3 sequence is 15 residues long. The CDR3 DNA follows: TGTGCCAGCAGCCCAGGGACTAGTGCTGTTGGGGAGCAGTACTCC. It translates to CASSPGTSAVGEQYS.

This clonotype was detected a few times. V gene TRBV30 combines with J gene TRBJ2-7; D gene uncertain. The CDR3 sequence is 13 residues long. V dropped 0 bases and J dropped 7 bases, with 13 bases sitting between them. Germline lookup yields CDR1 GTSNPN and CDR2 SVGIG (reference sequence). The chain's CDR3 is CAWSVTAVGEQYV. CDR3 DNA sequence: TGTGCCTGGAGTGTAACTGCCGTAGGGGAGCAGTACGTC.

Ten or more counts support this clonotype. The CDR3 sequence is CASSQLAGLGNEQFF. In nucleotides, the CDR3 is TGCGCCAGCAGCCAGCTAGCGGGGTTGGGCAATGAGCAGTTCTTC. The chain uses TRBV5-1 and TRBJ2-1, with 9 bases that match TRBD2. The CDR3 is 15 amino acids. Germline-derived CDR1 and CDR2 are SGHRS and YFSETQ. V was pared by 4 bases and J by 6 bases, with 8 bases of the junction left unmatched.

This clonotype occurred many times. CDR3 residues: CASSQGGGTGELFF. The DNA for the CDR3 is TGTGCCAGCAGTCAGGGAGGTGGCACCGGGGAGCTGTTTTTT. The rearrangement uses TRBV12-3 or TRBV12-4 and TRBJ2-2, with D perhaps TRBD2 (6 bases). The CDR3 sequence is 14 residues long. Trimming took 5 bases from V and 4 from J, leaving 11 bases between them.

This clonotype has at least ten counts. The rearrangement links TRBV7-3 to TRBJ2-3; D call uncertain. V was cut by 6 bases and J by 5 bases, with 18 bases left in between. Per germline, CDR1 SGHTA and CDR2 FQGTGA. The CDR3 consists of 15 residues. This CDR3 is CASSSWSEARDTQYF. The CDR3 DNA is TGTGCCAGCAGTTCTTGGTCGGAAGCACGAGATACGCAGTATTTT.